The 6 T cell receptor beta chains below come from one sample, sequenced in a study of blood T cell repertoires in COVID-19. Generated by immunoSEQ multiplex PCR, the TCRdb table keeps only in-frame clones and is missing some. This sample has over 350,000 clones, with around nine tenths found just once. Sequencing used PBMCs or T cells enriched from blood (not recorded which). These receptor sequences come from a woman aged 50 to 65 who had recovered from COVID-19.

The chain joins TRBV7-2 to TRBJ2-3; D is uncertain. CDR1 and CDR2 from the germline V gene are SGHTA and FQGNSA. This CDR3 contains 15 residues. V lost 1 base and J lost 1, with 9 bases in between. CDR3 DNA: TGTGCCAGCAGCTTAGGTCTAGAACGCACAGATACGCAGTATTTT. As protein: CASSLGLERTDTQYF.

CDR3 sequence reads: CASRRGSANEKLFF. The CDR3 nucleotides read TGTGCCAGCCGAAGGGGGTCGGCTAATGAAAAACTGTTTTTT. The chain carries TRBV7-9 and TRBJ1-4, with D tentatively TRBD1 (6 bases). Germline CDR1 reads SEHNR; CDR2 reads FQNEAQ (reference sequence). With 8 bases removed from V and 3 bases from J, the gap between germline ends came to 13 bases. The CDR3 runs to 14 residues.

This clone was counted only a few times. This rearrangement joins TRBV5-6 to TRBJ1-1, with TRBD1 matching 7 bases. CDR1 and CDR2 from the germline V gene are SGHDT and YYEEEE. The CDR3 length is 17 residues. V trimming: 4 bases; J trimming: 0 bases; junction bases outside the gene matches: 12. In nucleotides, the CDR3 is TGTGCCAGCAGCCTTCCTGGGACAGTTATTATGAACACTGAAGCTTTCTTT. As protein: CASSLPGTVIMNTEAFF.

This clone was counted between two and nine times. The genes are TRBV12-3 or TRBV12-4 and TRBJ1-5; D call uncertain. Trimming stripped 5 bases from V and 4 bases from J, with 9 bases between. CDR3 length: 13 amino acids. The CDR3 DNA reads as TGTGCCAGCAGTGACGGGAGAAATCAGCCCCAGCATTTT. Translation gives CASSDGRNQPQHF.

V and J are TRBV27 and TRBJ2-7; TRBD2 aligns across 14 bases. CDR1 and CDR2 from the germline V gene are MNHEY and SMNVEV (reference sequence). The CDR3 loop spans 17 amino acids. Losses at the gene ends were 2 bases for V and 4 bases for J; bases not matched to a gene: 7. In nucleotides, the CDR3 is TGTGCCAGCAGTTTAACTGTAGGGACTAGCGGGGGTTACGAGCAGTACTTC. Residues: CASSLTVGTSGGYEQYF.

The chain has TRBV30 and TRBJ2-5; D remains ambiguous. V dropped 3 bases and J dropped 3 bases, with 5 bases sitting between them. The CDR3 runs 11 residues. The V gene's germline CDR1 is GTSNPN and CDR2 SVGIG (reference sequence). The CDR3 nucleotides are TGTGCCTGGAGCAACAAAGAGACCCAGTACTTC. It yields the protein CAWSNKETQYF.